Below, 27 T cell receptor beta chains from the same sample are listed, as sequenced in a study of cytomegalovirus exposure and HLA in healthy donors. PCR was performed using 60 Vbeta and 13 Jbeta primers. Libraries were prepared by immunoSEQ multiplex PCR; TCRdb keeps only in-frame clonotypes and omits some of them. The data show 150,000 to 200,000 clones, roughly 78% seen once. Sequencing was performed on PBMCs. Receptors originate from a woman between 45 and 65 years old in good health and CMV-seropositive.

V and J are TRBV6-5 and TRBJ2-7, with 7 nucleotides matching TRBD2. CDR1 and CDR2 (germline): MNHEY, SVGAGI. Trimming removed 8 bases from V and 5 bases from J; junction bases left unmatched: 15. The CDR3 is 15 residues long. The CDR3 loop reads CASARQVGLVDEQYF. CDR3 nucleotide sequence: TGTGCCAGCGCCCGACAAGTAGGACTAGTTGACGAGCAGTACTTC.

The chain links TRBV6-1 to TRBJ1-1, with a possible D match to TRBD1 (6 bases). Trimming left V 5 bases short and J 4 bases short, with 8 bases between. Germline values: CDR1 MNHNS, CDR2 SASEGT. This CDR3 contains 12 residues. The CDR3 reads CASSSGVTEAFF. The CDR3 region has the DNA TGTGCCAGCAGTTCAGGGGTCACTGAAGCTTTCTTT.

This chain uses TRBV2 with TRBJ1-5; D is undetermined. Germline V gene data show CDR1 as SNHLY and CDR2 as FYNNEI. This CDR3 region has 14 residues. Trimming pared 7 bases from V and 4 bases from J, leaving 14 bases between. The CDR3 reads CASTLRGYNQPQHF. The CDR3 bases are TGTGCCAGCACCCTAAGAGGTTATAATCAGCCCCAGCATTTT.

This clone was observed a handful of times. The chain links TRBV19 to TRBJ1-5; TRBD1 is a possible D gene (6 bases). Germline V gene sequence: CDR1 LNHDA, CDR2 SQIVND (reference sequence). The CDR3 length is 14 residues. The V and J ends lost 6 bases and 0 bases respectively, with 9 bases between them. The CDR3 here is CASSGQNSNQPQHF. CDR3 in DNA: TGTGCCAGTAGCGGACAGAATAGCAATCAGCCCCAGCATTTT.

V is TRBV30 and J is TRBJ1-1; 10 positions match TRBD1. With V trimmed by 7 bases and J by 5 bases, 7 bases remained unmatched. Germline CDR1 GTSNPN, CDR2 SVGIG (reference sequence). The length of the CDR3 is 13 residues. CDR3 protein: CASTDRGDTEAFF. CDR3 in DNA: TGTGCCTCCACGGACAGGGGGGATACTGAAGCTTTCTTT.

This sequence joins TRBV6-1 and TRBJ1-2; D not resolved. The CDR3 is made up of 15 amino acids. Per germline, CDR1 MNHNS and CDR2 SASEGT. Trimming removed 1 base at V and 4 bases at J, with 13 bases between. CDR3 region: CASSEGIDRVYGYTF. CDR3 bases: TGTGCCAGCAGTGAAGGTATTGACCGGGTCTATGGCTACACCTTC.

This chain joins TRBV29-1 and TRBJ2-3, with a weak D call TRBD2 (5 bases). The ends were cut back, 7 bases at V and 3 bases at J, with 17 bases in the middle. Germline CDR1 and CDR2: SQVTM and ANQGSEA. The CDR3 is made up of 14 amino acids. The CDR3 DNA reads as TGCAGCGCGGGGAAGACTACGGGTACAGATACGCAGTATTTT. This sequence encodes CSAGKTTGTDTQYF.

The genes are TRBV5-4 and TRBJ2-2; 10 bases are a match to TRBD2. The germline CDR1 and CDR2 sequences are SGHNT and YYREEE (reference sequence). The CDR3 runs to 17 residues. After removal of 1 base from V and 4 bases from J, the junction contained 7 bases not matched to a gene. CDR3: CASSLNSGGASTGELFF. CDR3 coding DNA: TGTGCCAGCAGCTTGAACAGCGGGGGGGCTAGCACCGGGGAGCTGTTTTTT. Drawing the rest from reference TRBV5-4 and TRBJ2-2, the complete variable domain is ETGVTQSPTHLIKTRGQQVTLRCSSQSGHNTVSWYQQALGQGPQFIFQYYREEENGRGNFPPRFSGLQFPNYSSELNVNALELDDSALYLCASSLNSGGASTGELFFGEGSRLTVL.

This clone was counted between two and nine times. The genes are TRBV30 and TRBJ1-6; 10 bases map to TRBD1. V lost 2 bases to trimming and J lost 10 bases; unmatched junction nucleotides: 8. This CDR3 has 15 amino acids. Germline lookup yields CDR1 GTSNPN and CDR2 SVGIG (reference sequence). For the CDR3, the DNA is TGTGCCTGGAGTCGTCGGGGACAGGGGCGATCACCCCTCCACTTT. Translation: CAWSRRGQGRSPLHF.

This clone was detected only once. The V gene is TRBV14, the J gene TRBJ1-2, with D perhaps matching TRBD1 (6 bases). The CDR3 spans 14 residues. Germline-derived CDR1 and CDR2 are SGHDN and FVKESK. Deletions cut 3 bases from V and 8 bases from J, with 16 bases between. CDR3 sequence reads: CASSHGQSTHGYTF. In nucleotides, the CDR3 is TGTGCCAGCAGCCACGGACAGTCCACGCACGGCTACACCTTC.

A word on this clone: The junction differs from germline at one of its ends, possibly a read error. V is TRBV7-7 and J is TRBJ2-5; D is uncertain. The CDR3 sequence is 14 residues long. Germline CDR1 is SSHAT and CDR2 is FNYEAQ (reference sequence). CDR3 DNA: TGTGCTAGCAGCTTGTTAGAGGATCAAGAGACCCAGTACTTC. It translates to CASSLLEDQETQYF.

The V call is TRBV5-6, the J call TRBJ1-4; no clear D. Trimming shortened V by 4 bases and J by 0 bases, and 10 bases separated the two germline ends. The germline CDR1 and CDR2 sequences are SGHDT and YYEEEE. The CDR3 has 15 residues. Written as DNA, the CDR3 is TGTGCCAGCAGCCTCGTAAGAGCAACTAATGAAAAACTGTTTTTT. Its protein product is CASSLVRATNEKLFF. The full variable domain, in which reference TRBV5-6 and TRBJ1-4 provide the parts outside the CDR3, is DAGVTQSPTHLIKTRGQQVTLRCSPKSGHDTVSWYQQALGQGPQFIFQYYEEEERQRGNFPDRFSGHQFPNYSSELNVNALLLGDSALYLCASSLVRATNEKLFFGSGTQLSVL.

This chain joins TRBV11-2 and TRBJ2-3; 11 nucleotides align to TRBD1. CDR3 length equals 17 residues. V lost 5 bases to trimming and J lost 0 bases; unmatched junction nucleotides: 7. Germline assignment: CDR1 SGHAT and CDR2 FQNNGV. CDR3 sequence: CASSKGTGGSSTDTQYF. The CDR3 nucleotides read TGTGCCAGCAGCAAGGGGACAGGGGGTTCGAGCACAGATACGCAGTATTTT. The full variable domain, in which reference TRBV11-2 and TRBJ2-3 provide the parts outside the CDR3, is EAGVAQSPRYKIIEKRQSVAFWCNPISGHATLYWYQQILGQGPKLLIQFQNNGVVDDSQLPKDRFSAERLKGVDSTLKIQPAKLEDSAVYLCASSKGTGGSSTDTQYFGPGTRLTVL.

The V call is TRBV2, the J call TRBJ2-3; TRBD2 matches 8 bases. Germline-derived CDR1 and CDR2 are SNHLY and FYNNEI. The CDR3 spans 15 residues. After removal of 6 bases from V and 4 bases from J, the junction contained 9 bases not matched to a gene. The CDR3 sequence: CASSVLAGNADTQYF. The CDR3 region has the DNA TGTGCCAGCAGCGTATTAGCGGGGAATGCAGATACGCAGTATTTT.

V and J are TRBV5-6 and TRBJ1-1; no clear D gene. This CDR3 is 16 amino acids long. Trimming removed 1 base from V and 1 base from J, with 14 bases in between. CDR1 and CDR2 from the germline V gene are SGHDT and YYEEEE. DNA of the CDR3: TGTGCCAGCAGCTTGCCCCGGGAGGGAGGGAACACTGAAGCTTTCTTT. Translation gives CASSLPREGGNTEAFF.

For this clone: Mismatch with germline at one junction end may stem from a read error. The V gene is TRBV9, the J gene TRBJ2-5, with TRBD2 matching over 9 bases. Germline CDR1 and CDR2: SGDLS and YYNGEE. The CDR3 length is 14 residues. CDR3 sequence (DNA): TGTGCCAGCAGCGTAGGGTCTAGCGGGGATTCATCGAACTTC. This sequence encodes CASSVGSSGDSSNF.

The chain carries TRBV28 and TRBJ1-5; D is ambiguous. Germline CDR1 is MDHEN and CDR2 is SYDVKM. The CDR3 loop spans 12 amino acids. The germline V and J ends were trimmed by 4 bases and 5 bases, with 6 bases remaining between them. CDR3 coding DNA: TGTGCCAGCAGTTCTGCAGATCAGCCCCAGCATTTT. Translating it yields CASSSADQPQHF.

This chain connects TRBV4-1 to TRBJ2-3, with D tentatively TRBD1 (6 bases). CDR1 is MGHRA, CDR2 YSYEKL, per germline. V was shortened by 8 bases and J by 4 bases, with 13 bases between the two germline ends. This CDR3 is 13 amino acids long. The CDR3 nucleotides are TGCGCCAGCCGGAACAGGGCCTCAGATACGCAGTATTTT. The encoded protein is CASRNRASDTQYF.

Concerning this clone: In the same sample, other DNA sequences code for this CDR3. The chain recombines TRBV18 with TRBJ1-3, with D possibly being TRBD1 (6 bases). Per germline, CDR1 KGHSH and CDR2 LQKENI. Trimming removed 3 bases from V and 4 bases from J, with 7 bases in between. CDR3 length equals 13 residues. CDR3 region: CASSPQGGNTIYF. The CDR3 bases are TGTGCCAGCTCACCGCAGGGGGGAAACACCATATATTTT.

V gene TRBV30 combines with J gene TRBJ1-4; 9 nucleotides align to TRBD1. CDR3 size: 14 residues. Germline V gene sequence: CDR1 GTSNPN, CDR2 SVGIG (reference sequence). J was trimmed by 8 bases and V by 4 bases; bases with no gene match: 8. In nucleotides, the CDR3 is TGTGCCTGGAATTGGGACAGGGTTGGAGAAAAACTGTTTTTT. This encodes CAWNWDRVGEKLFF.

The gene calls are TRBV6-1 and TRBJ2-3; 10 positions agree with TRBD2. This CDR3 comprises 15 residues. J lost 4 bases, V lost 5 bases, and 6 bases had no gene match. CDR1 and CDR2 from the germline V gene are MNHNS and SASEGT. The CDR3 coding sequence is TGTGCCAGCAGTAAACTAGCGGGGAGTCCAGATACGCAGTATTTT. This gives the protein CASSKLAGSPDTQYF.

As regards this clone: This same CDR3 is encoded by further DNA sequences in the sample. The chain uses TRBV9 and TRBJ1-1; weak D call: TRBD1 (5 bases). The CDR3 contains 15 residues. Between the trimmed V and J ends, which lost 0 bases and 2 bases, there was a span of 11 bases. Germline V CDR1 and CDR2: SGDLS, YYNGEE. The CDR3 DNA reads TGTGCCAGCAGCGTAGGACCGGGACTTAACACTGAAGCTTTCTTT. Amino acid sequence: CASSVGPGLNTEAFF.

The chain combines TRBV6-5 with TRBJ1-5, with a possible D match to TRBD1 (5 bases). Germline values: CDR1 MNHEY, CDR2 SVGAGI. V shed 0 bases and J shed 6 bases, with 12 bases lying between them. The CDR3 contains 15 residues. DNA for the CDR3: TGTGCCAGCAGTTACTCAGGGGCCAGAAGTCAGCCCCAGCATTTT. Translation gives CASSYSGARSQPQHF.

The chain joins TRBV14 to TRBJ1-1, with 9 bases matching TRBD1. Germline trimming cut 3 bases from V and 8 bases from J; bases unmatched to any gene: 10. The CDR3 is 15 amino acids. Germline CDR1 reads SGHDN; CDR2 reads FVKESK. CDR3 bases: TGTGCCAGCAGCCATTACCGGACAGGGGAGAGGGAAGCTTTCTTT. Translated: CASSHYRTGEREAFF.

The chain couples TRBV29-1 to TRBJ2-1, with TRBD2 matching over 10 bases. The germline gives CDR1 SQVTM, CDR2 ANQGSEA. The J segment lost 4 bases and the V segment lost 3 bases, leaving 3 bases of the junction unmatched. This CDR3 has 14 residues. The CDR3 nucleotides read TGCAGCGTTGATGTACTAGCGGGATACAATGAGCAGTTCTTC. Protein product: CSVDVLAGYNEQFF.

This clone was found once. This chain joins TRBV19 and TRBJ1-5; D call uncertain. CDR3 length: 17 amino acids. V lost 3 bases to trimming and J lost 5 bases, with 20 bases between them. In germline, CDR1 is LNHDA, CDR2 SQIVND (reference sequence). CDR3 protein: CASSISVEVQVYQPQHF. The CDR3 DNA follows: TGTGCCAGTAGTATCTCGGTGGAAGTTCAGGTTTATCAGCCCCAGCATTTT.

The V call is TRBV29-1, the J call TRBJ2-7, with 10 nucleotides matching TRBD1. V shed 7 bases and J 9 bases; nucleotides not matched to a gene: 9. Germline V CDR1 and CDR2: SQVTM, ANQGSEA. The CDR3 totals 12 residues. The CDR3 DNA reads TGCAGCGGTGATTGGACAGGGGGGGGGCAGTACTTC. Its translation is CSGDWTGGGQYF.